One and the same sample provided the 28 T cell receptor beta chains below, sequenced in a study of cytomegalovirus exposure and HLA in healthy donors. Primers included in the PCR were 60 Vbeta and 13 Jbeta primers. Assay: immunoSEQ multiplex PCR; the TCRdb copy retains only in-frame clones and omits some. Of 130,000 or so clones in the sample, around 65% are singletons; the top ten hold approximately 1.7%. Sequencing was done on a sample of PBMCs. Receptors were obtained from a male donor in good health and CMV-seronegative.

The CDR3 coding sequence is TGTGCCAGCAGCTTCGTTGGTGGGGGGGACGGGGAGCTGTTTTTT. Its translation is CASSFVGGGDGELFF. This chain uses TRBV7-3 with TRBJ2-2; 7 bases map to TRBD2. This CDR3 comprises 15 residues. J gave up 7 bases and V 3 bases, and 8 bases lay outside the gene matches. Germline V lookup: CDR1 SGHTA, CDR2 FQGTGA.

J is TRBJ2-6 and V is TRBV6-1, with D possibly matching TRBD2 (5 bases). The V gene's germline CDR1 is MNHNS and CDR2 SASEGT. Trimming shortened V by 4 bases and J by 0 bases, and 7 bases separated the two germline ends. The CDR3 loop spans 15 amino acids. CDR3 in DNA: TGTGCCAGCAGTGCGGGGAGCTCTGGGGCCAACGTCCTGACTTTC. This sequence encodes CASSAGSSGANVLTF.

The V and J genes are TRBV7-9 and TRBJ2-7; possibly TRBD1 for D (5 bases). CDR3 length equals 13 residues. V dropped 8 bases and J dropped 2 bases, with 13 bases sitting between them. Germline loops: CDR1 SEHNR, CDR2 FQNEAQ (reference sequence). The CDR3 spells CASEDMTTYEQYF. Written as DNA, the CDR3 is TGTGCCAGCGAGGACATGACAACCTACGAGCAGTACTTC.

This chain links TRBV18 with TRBJ2-2; D is possibly TRBD2 (6 bases). V was shortened by 6 bases and J by 3 bases, with 17 bases between the two germline ends. CDR3 length: 16 residues. The germline CDR1 and CDR2 sequences are KGHSH and LQKENI. CDR3 protein: CASSGLSRRDTGELFF. The CDR3 DNA sequence: TGTGCCAGCTCGGGACTCTCCCGGCGGGACACCGGGGAGCTGTTTTTT.

CDR3 nucleotide sequence: TGTGCCGGAAACCTAGCGGGGGGTCGAACCGGGGAGCTGTTTTTT. This translates into CAGNLAGGRTGELFF. The chain recombines TRBV18 with TRBJ2-2, with 11 nucleotides matching TRBD2. The CDR3 consists of 15 residues. In germline, CDR1 is KGHSH, CDR2 LQKENI. J gave up 5 bases and V 11 bases, and 10 bases lay outside the gene matches. The full variable domain, in which reference TRBV18 and TRBJ2-2 provide the parts outside the CDR3, is NAGVMQNPRHLVRRRGQEARLRCSPMKGHSHVYWYRQLPEEGLKFMVYLQKENIIDESGMPKERFSAEFPKEGPSILRIQQVVRGDSAAYFCAGNLAGGRTGELFFGEGSRLTVL.

The CDR3 loop is CASSWGQGLSYEQYF. CDR3 coding DNA: TGCGCCAGCAGCTGGGGACAGGGATTATCCTACGAGCAGTACTTC. The chain employs TRBV5-1 and TRBJ2-7; 9 bases are a match to TRBD1. The CDR3 has 15 residues. Germline V gene data show CDR1 as SGHRS and CDR2 as YFSETQ. The ends lost 3 bases at V and 1 base at J; junction bases unmatched: 5.

This rearrangement joins TRBV5-4 to TRBJ2-5, with 8 positions matching TRBD1. The CDR3 has 16 amino acids. V gave up 1 base and J gave up 1 base; unmatched junction bases: 6. Germline lookup yields CDR1 SGHNT and CDR2 YYREEE (reference sequence). The DNA of the CDR3 is TGTGCCAGCAGCTTGTATAGGGACAGGACCCAAGAGACCCAGTACTTC. This gives the protein CASSLYRDRTQETQYF.

This chain joins TRBV7-2 and TRBJ2-3; 7 nucleotides line up with TRBD1. The germline gives CDR1 SGHTA, CDR2 FQGNSA. Germline trimming cut 1 base from V and 2 bases from J; bases unmatched to any gene: 3. CDR3 length: 15 residues. CDR3 in DNA: TGTGCCAGCAGCTTAGGGGGACAGTCCACAGATACGCAGTATTTT. It specifies CASSLGGQSTDTQYF.

This clone showed up just a few times. The chain couples TRBV9 to TRBJ1-2; possible D gene TRBD1, 6 bases. V lost 0 bases to trimming and J lost 7 bases, with 10 bases between them. The CDR3 runs 13 residues. Germline CDR1 reads SGDLS; CDR2 reads YYNGEE. The CDR3 reads CASSVVQGGGYTF. In DNA, the CDR3 is TGTGCCAGCAGCGTAGTACAGGGTGGTGGCTACACCTTC.

This chain joins TRBV14 and TRBJ1-4, with 7 bases that match TRBD1. J was trimmed by 5 bases and V by 0 bases; bases with no gene match: 6. This CDR3 region has 16 residues. In germline, CDR1 is SGHDN, CDR2 FVKESK. The CDR3 protein is CASSQDRGRYNEKLFF. The CDR3 DNA reads TGTGCCAGCAGCCAAGATAGGGGGCGGTACAATGAAAAACTGTTTTTT. Variable domain in full (rest from reference TRBV14 and TRBJ1-4): EAGVTQFPSHSVIEKGQTVTLRCDPISGHDNLYWYRRVMGKEIKFLLHFVKESKQDESGMPNNRFLAERTGGTYSTLKVQPAELEDSGVYFCASSQDRGRYNEKLFFGSGTQLSVL.

The chain uses TRBV4-1 and TRBJ1-5, with D perhaps TRBD1 (6 bases). This CDR3 is 16 amino acids long. The germline V gene encodes CDR1 MGHRA and CDR2 YSYEKL. V lost 6 bases and J lost 2, with 17 bases in between. The CDR3 spells CASSPQGVGRNQPQHF. The CDR3 coding sequence is TGCGCCAGCAGTCCACAGGGCGTGGGGCGCAATCAGCCCCAGCATTTT.

V usage is TRBV7-2 and J usage is TRBJ1-5, with 7 bases matching TRBD1. Germline-derived CDR1 and CDR2 are SGHTA and FQGNSA. V lost 4 bases to trimming and J lost 3 bases; unmatched junction nucleotides: 3. CDR3 size: 14 residues. Here the CDR3 reads CASSSTGANQPQHF. CDR3 nucleotide sequence: TGTGCCAGCAGCTCAACAGGGGCCAATCAGCCCCAGCATTTT.

The rearrangement uses TRBV7-2 and TRBJ2-2, with 11 bases that match TRBD1. This CDR3 has 15 amino acids. In germline, CDR1 is SGHTA, CDR2 FQGNSA. J gave up 7 bases and V 3 bases, and 4 bases lay outside the gene matches. Here the CDR3 DNA reads TGTGCCAGCAGCTTCAGGACAGGGGGCGGCGGGGAGCTGTTTTTT. Its translation is CASSFRTGGGGELFF.

This clone was counted a few times. The chain couples TRBV7-2 to TRBJ1-6; no clear D gene. Germline CDR1 and CDR2: SGHTA and FQGNSA. This CDR3 region has 15 residues. V was cut by 5 bases and J by 0 bases, with 8 bases left in between. CDR3 DNA sequence: TGTGCCAGCAGCCTAGGGAGCTCCTATAATTCACCCCTCCACTTT. This sequence encodes CASSLGSSYNSPLHF.

The V call is TRBV30, the J call TRBJ1-5; a possible D gene is TRBD1 (5 bases). Trimming removed 2 bases from V and 5 bases from J, with 10 bases in between. Germline loops: CDR1 GTSNPN, CDR2 SVGIG (reference sequence). The CDR3 has 13 amino acids. CDR3 region: CAWSTQGDQPQHF. CDR3 in DNA: TGTGCCTGGAGTACCCAGGGTGATCAGCCCCAGCATTTT.

The genes are TRBV6-1 and TRBJ1-1; 8 bases fit TRBD1. The J segment lost 10 bases and the V segment lost 2 bases, leaving 6 bases of the junction unmatched. The CDR3 has 13 residues. Germline V CDR1 and CDR2: MNHNS, SASEGT. CDR3 bases: TGTGCCAGCAGTGAAACCAGGGGGCGCGGAGCTTTCTTT. It yields the protein CASSETRGRGAFF.

The chain joins TRBV14 to TRBJ2-7; D gene uncertain. The germline V gene encodes CDR1 SGHDN and CDR2 FVKESK. The CDR3 sequence is 14 residues long. Trimming pared 1 base from V and 7 bases from J, leaving 14 bases between. CDR3 sequence (DNA): TGTGCCAGCAGCCAAGGCTACGCTCCGTGGGAGCAGTACTTC. Translating it yields CASSQGYAPWEQYF.

This clone was observed once. V is TRBV30 and J is TRBJ1-1; 7 bases are shared with TRBD1. This CDR3 comprises 18 residues. Germline values: CDR1 GTSNPN, CDR2 SVGIG (reference sequence). J was trimmed by 3 bases and V by 0 bases; bases with no gene match: 16. CDR3: CAWSVLSMAGGHDTEAFF. CDR3 DNA: TGTGCCTGGAGTGTACTGTCTATGGCAGGGGGACATGACACTGAAGCTTTCTTT.

The chain employs TRBV25-1 and TRBJ1-6; D may be TRBD1 (6 bases). Germline CDR1 reads MGHDK; CDR2 reads SYGVNS. This CDR3 is built from 13 residues. The V gene lost 6 bases and the J gene lost 9 bases, with 12 bases spanning the gap. CDR3 in amino acids: CASRRQGTSPLHF. The CDR3 coding sequence is TGTGCCAGCAGGAGGCAGGGGACTTCACCCCTCCACTTT.

This clone was counted a single time. The chain carries TRBV30 and TRBJ1-2, with 9 positions matching TRBD1. J lost 7 bases, V lost 2 bases, and 8 bases had no gene match. Germline assignment: CDR1 GTSNPN and CDR2 SVGIG (reference sequence). This CDR3 region has 14 residues. This CDR3 reads CAWSPWTGASGYTF. CDR3 bases: TGTGCCTGGAGTCCATGGACAGGGGCAAGTGGCTACACCTTC.

V gene TRBV9 combines with J gene TRBJ2-7; 7 nucleotides agree with TRBD2. The CDR3 sequence is 13 residues long. Trimming at V came to 7 bases and at J to 2 bases, leaving 6 bases not matched to a gene. Germline V gene sequence: CDR1 SGDLS, CDR2 YYNGEE. CDR3 residues: CASGRENTYEQYF. The CDR3 bases are TGTGCCAGCGGGAGGGAGAATACCTACGAGCAGTACTTC.

This rearrangement joins TRBV5-1 to TRBJ2-7; 10 nucleotides match TRBD1. The CDR3 totals 16 residues. In germline, CDR1 is SGHRS, CDR2 YFSETQ. The V gene end was trimmed by 1 base and the J gene end by 4 bases; junction bases not matched to a gene: 8. CDR3 nucleotide sequence: TGCGCCAGCAGCTTGCCGCCGGGACAGGGGTGGTACGAGCAGTACTTC. As protein: CASSLPPGQGWYEQYF.

CDR3: CASSLGTQVISSYNEQFF. The DNA of the CDR3 is TGCGCCAGCAGCTTGGGGACACAGGTGATCAGCTCCTACAATGAGCAGTTCTTC. The chain combines TRBV5-1 with TRBJ2-1; D possibly corresponds to TRBD1 (5 bases). Deletions cut 0 bases from V and 0 bases from J, with 16 bases between. Germline V CDR1 and CDR2: SGHRS, YFSETQ. The CDR3 runs to 18 residues.

This clone was found a few times. The chain has TRBV5-1 and TRBJ1-2; the match to TRBD1 covers 8 bases. Germline loops: CDR1 SGHRS, CDR2 YFSETQ. The V segment lost 0 bases and the J segment 6 bases; nucleotides outside the gene matches: 7. The CDR3 has 15 residues. CDR3 DNA sequence: TGCGCCAGCAGCTTGGAGGGCAGGGGGCTGGATGGCTACACCTTC. This gives the protein CASSLEGRGLDGYTF.

This sequence joins TRBV6-5 and TRBJ1-1; no clear D. The V gene's germline CDR1 is MNHEY and CDR2 SVGAGI. The CDR3 spans 15 residues. Trimming pared 6 bases from V and 2 bases from J, leaving 16 bases between. CDR3 nucleotide sequence: TGTGCCAGCAGACCGAATCGGGGTGTTAACACTGAAGCTTTCTTT. Its translation: CASRPNRGVNTEAFF.

This chain links TRBV7-2 with TRBJ2-2, with 9 positions matching TRBD1. V lost 3 bases and J lost 6; bases outside the gene matches: 2. Germline V gives CDR1 SGHTA, CDR2 FQGNSA. The CDR3 has 14 amino acids. The CDR3 DNA reads as TGTGCCAGCAGCTTTACAGGGGGCGCCGGGGAGCTGTTTTTT. This encodes CASSFTGGAGELFF.

The chain uses TRBV6-6 and TRBJ2-1; D possibly corresponds to TRBD1 (6 bases). CDR1 and CDR2 from the germline V gene are MNHNY and SVGAGI (reference sequence). V was clipped by 11 bases and J by 8 bases, with 22 bases between them. The CDR3 sequence is 14 residues long. The CDR3 reads CAGGPWAIIHEQFF. The CDR3 nucleotides read TGTGCCGGGGGCCCCTGGGCGATCATACATGAGCAGTTCTTC.

The table lists this clone with a few counts. The chain couples TRBV9 to TRBJ2-7; the D gene is possibly TRBD1 (5 bases). CDR3 length: 15 amino acids. V lost 4 bases, J lost 3 bases, and 17 bases lay in between. Germline-derived CDR1 and CDR2 are SGDLS and YYNGEE. Here the CDR3 reads CASSPAGLTDYEQYF. CDR3 DNA: TGTGCCAGCAGCCCTGCAGGGTTGACTGACTACGAGCAGTACTTC.